What follows describes a single T cell receptor (beta chain). Its antigen is undetermined. The sample is drawn from a study of blood T cells in healthy people across ages. General study results and limits: Age advanced and TCR beta diversity per million T cells fell, roughly linearly. Higher naive T cell percentage went strongly together with higher TCR beta diversity.

Each individual donor underwent a draw of about 11 milliliters of peripheral blood. The length of the CDR3 is 16 residues. The germline V and J ends were trimmed by 4 bases and 6 bases, with 19 bases remaining between them. Germline lookup yields CDR1 SGHDN and CDR2 FVKESK. Alongside a J-beta primer mix, a sample-barcoded 5' primer served in a second PCR lasting about 7 to 11 cycles. Via MiXCR, TCRdb re-called the 5' RACE reads, giving one row per CDR3 protein. The sample lists 500,000 to 550,000 distinct CDR3 sequences; 24% were seen once. These same records also appear under a second study, on T cells of mothers and their children. From that study: The authors identified no persistent microchimeric T cell clones.

The sequence was obtained from a boy aged 5-17 years in good health. The sample comprised blood. The rearrangement links TRBV14 to TRBJ2-4, with D tentatively TRBD2 (6 bases). CDR3 residues: CASSPTRRGKLNIQYF. Here the CDR3 DNA reads TGTGCCAGCAGCCCCACTAGGAGGGGCAAATTAAACATTCAGTACTTC.